This TCR beta chain was obtained from a study of T cells in localized non-small cell lung cancer. Study outcomes and limitations: A single tumor region was sequenced, leaving heterogeneity possible.

Germline V CDR1 and CDR2: MNHEY, SMNVEV (reference sequence). V was pared by 3 bases and J by 5 bases, with 7 bases of the junction left unmatched. The CDR3 loop spans 17 amino acids. Only in-frame clones appear in the TCRdb table, and some are missing; sequencing was by immunoSEQ multiplex PCR. The profile covers tens of thousands of clones, with approximately 84% appearing a single time and approximately 3% taken by the ten largest. In the case of this clone: What it recognizes is unknown.

The sequence came from a man aged 40 to 69 with stage I lung adenocarcinoma. The starting material was peripheral blood, obtained before any cancer treatment. The chain joins TRBV27 to TRBJ2-2, with 12 bases fitting TRBD1. As DNA, the CDR3 is TGTGCCAGCAGTTTCCGGGACAGGGGGCGAGGTACCGGGGAGCTGTTTTTT. It encodes CASSFRDRGRGTGELFF.